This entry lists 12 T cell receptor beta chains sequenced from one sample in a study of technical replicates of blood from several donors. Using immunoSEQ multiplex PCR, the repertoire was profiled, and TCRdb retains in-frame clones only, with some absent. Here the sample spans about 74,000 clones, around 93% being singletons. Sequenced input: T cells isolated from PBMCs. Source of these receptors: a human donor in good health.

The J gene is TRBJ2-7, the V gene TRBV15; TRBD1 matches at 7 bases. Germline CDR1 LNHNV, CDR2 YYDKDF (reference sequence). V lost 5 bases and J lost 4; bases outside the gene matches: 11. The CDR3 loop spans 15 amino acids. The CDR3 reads CATSARQGLLYEQYF. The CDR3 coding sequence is TGTGCCACCAGCGCTAGACAGGGTCTTTTGTACGAGCAGTACTTC. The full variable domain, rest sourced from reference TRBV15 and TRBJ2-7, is DAMVIQNPRYQVTQFGKPVTLSCSQTLNHNVMYWYQQKSSQAPKLLFHYYDKDFNNEADTPDNFQSRRPNTSFCFLDIRSPGLGDTAMYLCATSARQGLLYEQYFGPGTRLTVT.

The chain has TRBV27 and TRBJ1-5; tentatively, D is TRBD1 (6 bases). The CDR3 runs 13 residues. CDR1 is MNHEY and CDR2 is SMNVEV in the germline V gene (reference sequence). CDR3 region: CASRGAGNQPQHF. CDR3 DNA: TGTGCGTCCCGGGGGGCAGGCAATCAGCCCCAGCATTTT.

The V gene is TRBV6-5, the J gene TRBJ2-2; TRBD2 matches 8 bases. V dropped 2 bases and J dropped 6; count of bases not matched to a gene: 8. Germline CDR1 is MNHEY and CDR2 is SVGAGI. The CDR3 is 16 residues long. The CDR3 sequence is CASSYNGGRSSGELFF. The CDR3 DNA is TGTGCCAGCAGTTACAATGGCGGGAGGTCGTCCGGGGAGCTGTTTTTT.

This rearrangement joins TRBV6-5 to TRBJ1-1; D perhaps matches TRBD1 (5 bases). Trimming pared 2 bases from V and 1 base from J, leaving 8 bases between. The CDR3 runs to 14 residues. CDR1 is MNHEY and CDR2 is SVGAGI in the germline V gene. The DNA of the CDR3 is TGTGCCAGCAGTTACATGCAGGGGAACACTGAAGCTTTCTTT. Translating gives CASSYMQGNTEAFF.

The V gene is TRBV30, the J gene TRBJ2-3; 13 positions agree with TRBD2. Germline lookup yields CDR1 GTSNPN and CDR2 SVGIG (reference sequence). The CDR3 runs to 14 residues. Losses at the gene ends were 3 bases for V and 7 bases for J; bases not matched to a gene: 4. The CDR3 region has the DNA TGTGCCTGGAGATTACTAGCGGGGGGGAATACGCAGTATTTT. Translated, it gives CAWRLLAGGNTQYF.

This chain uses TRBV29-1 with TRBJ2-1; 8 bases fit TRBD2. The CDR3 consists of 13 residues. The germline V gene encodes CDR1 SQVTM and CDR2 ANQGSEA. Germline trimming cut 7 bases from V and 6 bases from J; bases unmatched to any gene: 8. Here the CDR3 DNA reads TGCAGCGCCGGGACTAGATTAACCAATGAGCAGTTCTTC. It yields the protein CSAGTRLTNEQFF.

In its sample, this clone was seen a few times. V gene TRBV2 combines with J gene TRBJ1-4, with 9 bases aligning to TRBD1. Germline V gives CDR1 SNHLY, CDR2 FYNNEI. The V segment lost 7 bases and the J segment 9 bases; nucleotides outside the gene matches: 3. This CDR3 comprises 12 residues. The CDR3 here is CASTGTGQKLFF. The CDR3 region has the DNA TGTGCCAGCACCGGGACAGGGCAAAAACTGTTTTTT.

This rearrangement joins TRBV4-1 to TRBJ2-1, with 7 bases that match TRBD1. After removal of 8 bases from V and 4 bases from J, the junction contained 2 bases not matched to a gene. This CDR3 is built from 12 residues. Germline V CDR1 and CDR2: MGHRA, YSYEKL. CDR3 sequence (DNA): TGCGCCAGCGGGACAGAGTACAATGAGCAGTTCTTC. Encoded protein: CASGTEYNEQFF.

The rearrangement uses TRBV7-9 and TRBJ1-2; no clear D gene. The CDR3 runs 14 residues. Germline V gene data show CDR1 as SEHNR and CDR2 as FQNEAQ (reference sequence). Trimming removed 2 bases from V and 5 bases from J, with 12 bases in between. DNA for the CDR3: TGTGCCAGCAGCTTACTGGCCGTCTGGTATGGCTACACCTTC. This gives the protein CASSLLAVWYGYTF.

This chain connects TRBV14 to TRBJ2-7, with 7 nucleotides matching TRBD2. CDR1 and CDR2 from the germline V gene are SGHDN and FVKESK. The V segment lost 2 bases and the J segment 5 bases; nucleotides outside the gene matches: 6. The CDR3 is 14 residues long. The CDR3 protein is CASSQYLGRDEQYF. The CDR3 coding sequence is TGTGCCAGCAGCCAATATTTAGGGAGGGACGAGCAGTACTTC. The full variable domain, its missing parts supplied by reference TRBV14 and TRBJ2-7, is EAGVTQFPSHSVIEKGQTVTLRCDPISGHDNLYWYRRVMGKEIKFLLHFVKESKQDESGMPNNRFLAERTGGTYSTLKVQPAELEDSGVYFCASSQYLGRDEQYFGPGTRLTVT.

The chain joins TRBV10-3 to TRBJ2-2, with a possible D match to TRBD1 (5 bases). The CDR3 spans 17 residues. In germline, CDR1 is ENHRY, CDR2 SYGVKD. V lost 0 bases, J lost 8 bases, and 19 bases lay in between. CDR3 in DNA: TGTGCCATCAGTGAGTCAGGGGCTCACTCAGTGCGAGGGGAGCTGTTTTTT. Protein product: CAISESGAHSVRGELFF.

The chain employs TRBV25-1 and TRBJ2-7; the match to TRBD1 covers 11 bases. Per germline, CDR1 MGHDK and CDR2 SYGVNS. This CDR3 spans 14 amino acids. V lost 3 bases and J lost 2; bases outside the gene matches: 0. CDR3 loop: CASSEGQGAYEQYF. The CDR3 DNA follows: TGTGCCAGCAGTGAGGGACAGGGGGCCTACGAGCAGTACTTC.